A single T cell receptor (beta chain) is shown here with its context. The antigen is not known. Healthy Caucasian individuals from Russia aged roughly 6 to 100 were enrolled as donors. This sample is drawn from a study of blood T cells in healthy people across ages. Turning to the study itself: For every two T cells, template switching captured about one barcoded beta molecule.

Study-level results: It was held that the diversity estimates obtained from one million T cells were underestimates.

V was trimmed by 6 bases and J by 6 bases, leaving 21 bases between them. Germline CDR1 is MDHEN and CDR2 is SYDVKM. The CDR3 is made up of 16 amino acids. The use of a sample-barcoded 5' primer and a J-beta primer mix characterized a second PCR of roughly 6 to 11 cycles. TCRdb re-called the 5' RACE reads through MiXCR, storing one row per CDR3 protein. Of hundreds of thousands of distinct CDR3 sequences listed, 47% were seen once; the top ten hold just under 25%. Sequencing was carried out using blood. This chain joins TRBV28 and TRBJ1-5; no reliable D call. This receptor was taken from an elderly man in good health. CDR3 in DNA: TGTGCCAGCAGGAACGAAAAGAGGGCGATCAGTCAGCCCCAGCATTTT. As protein: CASRNEKRAISQPQHF.